The sample holds one count of the clone carrying this T cell receptor beta chain. The sample is drawn from a study of T cell changes during pregnancy in multiple sclerosis. Here immunoSEQ multiplex PCR was the method, and the copy in TCRdb shows in-frame clones only, minus some. The sample holds about 70,000 clones, about 94% seen once. CDR3 length equals 12 residues. Trimming removed 4 bases from V and 7 bases from J, with 13 bases in between. In germline, CDR1 is GTSNPN, CDR2 SVGIG (reference sequence). This specimen was peripheral blood, taken in the third trimester of pregnancy. The chain joins TRBV30 to TRBJ1-2; no reliable D call. This receptor was identified in a female donor with multiple sclerosis, enrolled in a pregnancy study. CDR3 nucleotide sequence: TGTGCCTGGACCCCCGGGGAGGGTGGCTACACCTTC. It translates to CAWTPGEGGYTF. The complete variable domain, with remaining parts taken from reference TRBV30 and TRBJ1-2, reads SQTIHQWPATLVQPVGSPLSLECTVEGTSNPNLYWYRQAAGRGLQLLFYSVGIGQISSEVPQNLSASRPQDRQFILSSKKLLLSDSGFYLCAWTPGEGGYTFGSGTRLTVV.